The clone carrying this T cell receptor (beta chain) occurred a few times. The target antigen is unknown. The sample is drawn from a study of CD8+ T cells in alopecia areata. Study information: It was 6 to 18 months of tofacitinib, and then there were 6 months off drug.

The V end was cut by 4 bases, the J end by 8 bases, with 14 bases between. The germline V gene encodes CDR1 LGHNA and CDR2 YSLEER. CDR3 size: 14 residues. After isolation, RNA underwent reverse transcription to generate cDNA as the sequencing template. Some clones are missing from TCRdb's copy, which holds only in-frame ones; the method was immunoSEQ multiplex PCR. The table includes some 200,000 clones, roughly 64% detected once. The treatment: oral pan-JAK inhibitor, 5-10 mg twice daily. Overall study findings and caveats: Uncertain still, given a single nonresponder, is whether baseline CD8+ expansion links to response. Tissue-resident alphabeta T cells belonging to normal skin likewise get sequenced within scalp specimens. Relative to normal scalp, lesional scalp, especially alopecia totalis/universalis, showed higher clonality.

The starting material was CD4+ T cells sorted from blood, obtained at week 24, from a patient treated with tofacitinib. This sequence joins TRBV4-3 and TRBJ1-4; tentatively, D is TRBD1 (6 bases). The clonotype originates from a human donor with alopecia areata. CDR3 DNA sequence: TGCGCCAGCAGCCGAAAAACAGGGTCCGAAAAACTGTTTTTT. It is translated as CASSRKTGSEKLFF.